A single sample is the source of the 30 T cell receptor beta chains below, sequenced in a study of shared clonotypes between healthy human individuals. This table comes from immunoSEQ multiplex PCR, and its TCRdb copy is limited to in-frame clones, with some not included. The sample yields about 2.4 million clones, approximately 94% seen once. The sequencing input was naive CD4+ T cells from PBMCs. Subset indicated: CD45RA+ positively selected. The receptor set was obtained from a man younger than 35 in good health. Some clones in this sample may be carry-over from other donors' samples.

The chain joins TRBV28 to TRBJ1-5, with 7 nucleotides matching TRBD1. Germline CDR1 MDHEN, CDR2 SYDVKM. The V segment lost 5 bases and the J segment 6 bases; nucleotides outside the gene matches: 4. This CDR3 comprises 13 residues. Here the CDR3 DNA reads TGTGCCAGCAGTCTAAGGGGGCTTCAGCCCCAGCATTTT. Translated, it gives CASSLRGLQPQHF. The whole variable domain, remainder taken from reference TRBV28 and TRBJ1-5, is DVKVTQSSRYLVKRTGEKVFLECVQDMDHENMFWYRQDPGLGLRLIYFSYDVKMKEKGDIPEGYSVSREKKERFSLILESASTNQTSMYLCASSLRGLQPQHFGDGTRLSIL.

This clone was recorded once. The CDR3 nucleotides are TGTGCCAGCAGTCTCAATACCGAAAATACGCAGTATTTT. This sequence encodes CASSLNTENTQYF. V usage is TRBV6-5 and J usage is TRBJ2-3; no clear D gene. V was trimmed by 5 bases and J by 7 bases, leaving 13 bases between them. CDR3 length: 13 residues. Germline CDR1 MNHEY, CDR2 SVGAGI.

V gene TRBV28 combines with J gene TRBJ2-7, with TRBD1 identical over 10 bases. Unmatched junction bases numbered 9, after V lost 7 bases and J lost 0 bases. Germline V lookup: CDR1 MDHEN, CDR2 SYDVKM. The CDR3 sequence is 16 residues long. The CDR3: CASKTSGQGFSYEQYF. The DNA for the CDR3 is TGTGCCAGCAAAACCTCGGGACAGGGGTTCTCCTACGAGCAGTACTTC. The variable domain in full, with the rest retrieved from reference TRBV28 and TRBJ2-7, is DVKVTQSSRYLVKRTGEKVFLECVQDMDHENMFWYRQDPGLGLRLIYFSYDVKMKEKGDIPEGYSVSREKKERFSLILESASTNQTSMYLCASKTSGQGFSYEQYFGPGTRLTVT.

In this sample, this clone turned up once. CDR3 sequence: CASSRQHRGSDGYEQYF. For the CDR3, the DNA is TGCGCCAGCAGCAGGCAACACAGGGGATCTGACGGCTACGAGCAGTACTTC. J is TRBJ2-7 and V is TRBV4-1; 7 nucleotides align to TRBD1. V lost 5 bases to trimming and J lost 3 bases; unmatched junction nucleotides: 16. There are 17 residues in the CDR3. CDR1 is MGHRA and CDR2 is YSYEKL in the germline V gene.

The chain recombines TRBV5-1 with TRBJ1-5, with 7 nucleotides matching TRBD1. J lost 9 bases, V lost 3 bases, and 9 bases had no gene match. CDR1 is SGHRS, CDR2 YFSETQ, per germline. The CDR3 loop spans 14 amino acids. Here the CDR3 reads CASSWDSGVGPQHF. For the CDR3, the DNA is TGCGCCAGCAGCTGGGACAGTGGGGTCGGGCCCCAGCATTTT.

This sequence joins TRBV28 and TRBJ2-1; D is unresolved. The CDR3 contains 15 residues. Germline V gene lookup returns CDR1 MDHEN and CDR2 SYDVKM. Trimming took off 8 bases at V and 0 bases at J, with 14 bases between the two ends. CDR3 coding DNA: TGTGCCAGCCAACCCGCTGGAAGCTCCTACAATGAGCAGTTCTTC. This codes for CASQPAGSSYNEQFF.

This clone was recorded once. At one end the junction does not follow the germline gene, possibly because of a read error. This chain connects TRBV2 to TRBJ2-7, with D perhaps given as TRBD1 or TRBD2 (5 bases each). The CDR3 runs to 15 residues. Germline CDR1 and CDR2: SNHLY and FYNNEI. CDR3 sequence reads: CASSEEGSASYEQYF. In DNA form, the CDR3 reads TGTGCCAGCAGCGAAGAGGGGTCGGCATCCTACGAGCAGTACTTC. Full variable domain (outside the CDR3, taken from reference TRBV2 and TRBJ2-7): EPEVTQTPSHQVTQMGQEVILRCVPISNHLYFYWYRQILGQKVEFLVSFYNNEISEKSEIFDDQFSVERPDGSNFTLKIRSTKLEDSAMYFCASSEEGSASYEQYFGPGTRLTVT.

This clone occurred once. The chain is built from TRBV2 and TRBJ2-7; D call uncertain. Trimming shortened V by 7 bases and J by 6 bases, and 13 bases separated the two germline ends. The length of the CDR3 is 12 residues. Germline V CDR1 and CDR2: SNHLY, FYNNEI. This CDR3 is CASTPEQSEQYF. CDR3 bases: TGTGCCAGCACCCCGGAGCAGAGCGAGCAGTACTTC.

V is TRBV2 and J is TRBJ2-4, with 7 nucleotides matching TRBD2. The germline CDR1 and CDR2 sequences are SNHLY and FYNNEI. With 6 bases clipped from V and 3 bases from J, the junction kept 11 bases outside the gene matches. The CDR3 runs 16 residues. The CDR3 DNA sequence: TGTGCCAGCAGGGTAGGACGTAGGGAGGGCAAAAACATTCAGTACTTC. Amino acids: CASRVGRREGKNIQYF.

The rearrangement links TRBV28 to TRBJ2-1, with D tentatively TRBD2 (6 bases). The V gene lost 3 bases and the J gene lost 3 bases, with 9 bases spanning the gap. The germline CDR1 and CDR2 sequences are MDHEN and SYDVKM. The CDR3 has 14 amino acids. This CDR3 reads CASSFWGDYNEQFF. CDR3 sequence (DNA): TGTGCCAGCAGTTTTTGGGGGGACTACAATGAGCAGTTCTTC.

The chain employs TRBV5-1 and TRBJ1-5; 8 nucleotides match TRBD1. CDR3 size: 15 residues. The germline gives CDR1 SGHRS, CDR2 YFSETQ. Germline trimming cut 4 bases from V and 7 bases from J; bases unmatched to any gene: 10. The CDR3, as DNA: TGCGCCAGCAGCACGTACAGGGGGTCTGGGCAGCCCCAGCATTTT. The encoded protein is CASSTYRGSGQPQHF.

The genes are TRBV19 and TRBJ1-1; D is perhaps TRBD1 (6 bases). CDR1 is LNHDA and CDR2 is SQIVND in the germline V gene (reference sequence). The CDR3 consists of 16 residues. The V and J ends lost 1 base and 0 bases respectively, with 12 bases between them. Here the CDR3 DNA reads TGTGCCAGTAGTATAGGAGGGGGGGGCCTGAACACTGAAGCTTTCTTT. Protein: CASSIGGGGLNTEAFF.

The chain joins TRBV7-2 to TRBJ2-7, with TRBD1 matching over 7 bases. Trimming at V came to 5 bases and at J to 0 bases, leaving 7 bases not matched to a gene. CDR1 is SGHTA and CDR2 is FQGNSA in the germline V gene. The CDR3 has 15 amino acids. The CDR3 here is CASSGFGTVSYEQYF. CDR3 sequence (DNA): TGTGCCAGCAGCGGGTTTGGGACAGTCTCCTACGAGCAGTACTTC.

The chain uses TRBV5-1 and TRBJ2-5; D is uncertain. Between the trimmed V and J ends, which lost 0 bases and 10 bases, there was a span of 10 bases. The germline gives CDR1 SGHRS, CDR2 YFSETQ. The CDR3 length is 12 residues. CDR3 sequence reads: CASSLEIGFQYF. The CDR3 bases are TGCGCCAGCAGCTTGGAAATCGGGTTCCAGTACTTC.

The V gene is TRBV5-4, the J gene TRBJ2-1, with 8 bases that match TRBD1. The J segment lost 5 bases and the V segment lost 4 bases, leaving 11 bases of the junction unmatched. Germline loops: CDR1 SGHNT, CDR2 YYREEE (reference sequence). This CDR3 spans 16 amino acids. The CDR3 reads CASSGPLGTGDNEQFF. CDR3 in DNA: TGTGCCAGCAGCGGACCCCTCGGGACAGGCGACAATGAGCAGTTCTTC.

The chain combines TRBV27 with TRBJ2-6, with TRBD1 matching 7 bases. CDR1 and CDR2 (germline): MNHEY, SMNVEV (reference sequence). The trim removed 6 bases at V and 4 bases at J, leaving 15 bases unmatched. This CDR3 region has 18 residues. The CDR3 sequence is CASSGPGQNSPGANVLTF. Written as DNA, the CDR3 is TGTGCCAGCAGCGGTCCGGGACAGAACTCCCCGGGGGCCAACGTCCTGACTTTC.

The CDR3 reads CASSLTWPRTSGTYEQYF. Here the CDR3 DNA reads TGTGCCAGCAGCTTAACGTGGCCCAGGACTAGCGGGACCTACGAGCAGTACTTC. The V call is TRBV7-3, the J call TRBJ2-7; TRBD2 matches at 12 bases. The CDR3 has 18 amino acids. The V and J ends lost 0 bases and 2 bases, in that order; junction bases with no gene match: 8. Germline values: CDR1 SGHTA, CDR2 FQGTGA.

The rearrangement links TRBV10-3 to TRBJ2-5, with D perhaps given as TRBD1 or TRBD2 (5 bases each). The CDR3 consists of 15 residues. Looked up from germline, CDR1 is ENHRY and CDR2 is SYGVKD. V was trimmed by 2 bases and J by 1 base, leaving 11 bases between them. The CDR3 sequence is CAISEPGTGQETQYF. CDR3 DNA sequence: TGTGCCATCAGTGAGCCGGGGACGGGCCAAGAGACCCAGTACTTC.

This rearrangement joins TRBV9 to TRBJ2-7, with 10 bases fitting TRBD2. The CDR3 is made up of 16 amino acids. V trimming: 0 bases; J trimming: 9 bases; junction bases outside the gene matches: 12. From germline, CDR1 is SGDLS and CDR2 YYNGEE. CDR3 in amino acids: CASSVDPLAGAGLQYF. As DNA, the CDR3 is TGTGCCAGCAGCGTAGATCCGCTAGCGGGAGCGGGCTTGCAGTACTTC.

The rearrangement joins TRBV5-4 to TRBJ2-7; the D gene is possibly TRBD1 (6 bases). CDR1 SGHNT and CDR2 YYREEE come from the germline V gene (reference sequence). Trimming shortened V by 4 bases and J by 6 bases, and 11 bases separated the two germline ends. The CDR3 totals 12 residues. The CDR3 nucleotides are TGTGCCAGCAGCGCAACAGGGACCGAGCAGTACTTC. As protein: CASSATGTEQYF.

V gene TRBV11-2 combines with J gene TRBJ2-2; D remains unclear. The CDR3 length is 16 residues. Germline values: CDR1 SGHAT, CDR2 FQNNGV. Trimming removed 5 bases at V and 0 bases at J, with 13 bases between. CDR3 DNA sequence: TGTGCCAGCAGCCTTCGACACGGGTCGAACACCGGGGAGCTGTTTTTT. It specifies CASSLRHGSNTGELFF.

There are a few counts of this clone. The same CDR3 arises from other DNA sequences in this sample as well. In nucleotides, the CDR3 is TGTGCCAGCAGCTTAGGCGGTGGGACCACTGAAGCTTTCTTT. Protein product: CASSLGGGTTEAFF. V usage is TRBV7-9 and J usage is TRBJ1-1, with a tentative D call TRBD1 (5 bases). Per the germline V gene, CDR1 is SEHNR and CDR2 is FQNEAQ (reference sequence). The germline V and J ends were trimmed by 1 base and 4 bases, with 10 bases remaining between them. The CDR3 spans 14 residues. The full variable domain, rest sourced from reference TRBV7-9 and TRBJ1-1, is DTGVSQNPRHKITKRGQNVTFRCDPISEHNRLYWYRQTLGQGPEFLTYFQNEAQLEKSRLLSDRFSAERPKGSFSTLEIQRTEQGDSAMYLCASSLGGGTTEAFFGQGTRLTVV.

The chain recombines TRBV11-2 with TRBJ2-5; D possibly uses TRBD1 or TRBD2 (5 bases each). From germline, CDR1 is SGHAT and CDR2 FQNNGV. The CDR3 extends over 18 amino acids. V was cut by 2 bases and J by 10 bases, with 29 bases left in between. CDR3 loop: CASSLIRAEYAIPGIQYF. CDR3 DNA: TGTGCCAGCAGCTTAATTCGAGCGGAGTACGCTATCCCAGGGATCCAGTACTTC.

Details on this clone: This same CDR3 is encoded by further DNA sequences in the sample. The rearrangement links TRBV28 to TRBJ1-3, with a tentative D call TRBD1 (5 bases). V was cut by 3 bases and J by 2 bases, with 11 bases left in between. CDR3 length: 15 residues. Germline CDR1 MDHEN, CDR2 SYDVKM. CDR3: CASSLSGGTGNTIYF. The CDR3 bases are TGTGCCAGCAGTTTGTCGGGGGGTACTGGAAACACCATATATTTT.

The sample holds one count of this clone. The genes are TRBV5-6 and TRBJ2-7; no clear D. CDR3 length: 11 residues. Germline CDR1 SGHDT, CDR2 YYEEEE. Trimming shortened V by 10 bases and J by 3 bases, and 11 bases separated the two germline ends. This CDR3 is CASASHYEQYF. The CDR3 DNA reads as TGTGCCTCAGCTTCCCACTACGAGCAGTACTTC.

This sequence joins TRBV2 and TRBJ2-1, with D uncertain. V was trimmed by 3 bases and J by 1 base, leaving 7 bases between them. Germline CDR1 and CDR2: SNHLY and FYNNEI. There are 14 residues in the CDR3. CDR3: CASSEFRSYNEQFF. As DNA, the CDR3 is TGTGCCAGCAGTGAGTTCAGATCCTACAATGAGCAGTTCTTC.

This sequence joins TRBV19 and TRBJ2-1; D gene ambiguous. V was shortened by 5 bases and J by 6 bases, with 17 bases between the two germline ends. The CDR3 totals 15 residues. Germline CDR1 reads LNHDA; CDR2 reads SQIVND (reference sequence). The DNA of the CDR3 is TGTGCCAGTAGTCCCGACATAGGAGTCGCCAATGAGCAGTTCTTC. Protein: CASSPDIGVANEQFF.

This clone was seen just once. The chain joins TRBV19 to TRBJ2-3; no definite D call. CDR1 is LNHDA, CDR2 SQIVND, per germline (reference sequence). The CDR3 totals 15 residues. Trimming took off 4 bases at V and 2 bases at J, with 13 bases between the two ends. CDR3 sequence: CASSTATGYTDTQYF. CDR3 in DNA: TGTGCCAGTAGTACCGCCACGGGTTACACAGATACGCAGTATTTT.

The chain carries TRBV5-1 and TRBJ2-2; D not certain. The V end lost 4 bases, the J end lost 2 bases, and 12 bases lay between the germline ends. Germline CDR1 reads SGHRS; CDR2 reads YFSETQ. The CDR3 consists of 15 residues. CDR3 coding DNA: TGCGCCAGCAGCCCGGTGGGGTCCAACACCGGGGAGCTGTTTTTT. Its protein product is CASSPVGSNTGELFF.

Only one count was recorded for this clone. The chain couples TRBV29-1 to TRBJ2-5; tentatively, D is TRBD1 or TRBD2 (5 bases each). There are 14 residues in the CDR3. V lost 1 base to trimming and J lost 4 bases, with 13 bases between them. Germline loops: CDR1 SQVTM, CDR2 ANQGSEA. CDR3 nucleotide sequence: TGCAGCGTTGAAGGGGGACCTCTGGGAGAGACCCAGTACTTC. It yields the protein CSVEGGPLGETQYF.